This T cell receptor beta chain is drawn from a study of Graves' ophthalmopathy and Graves' hyperthyroidism. Regarding the study as a whole: Ophthalmopathy and stable hyperthyroidism were discriminated by a 13-signature model, with roughly 88% sensitivity and nearly 84% specificity. Most thyroid clonotypes expanded beyond 0.001 frequency were also found in blood.

With 10 bases removed from V and 3 bases from J, the gap between germline ends came to 19 bases. The V gene's germline CDR1 is MNHEY and CDR2 SMNVEV (reference sequence). The CDR3 runs to 14 residues. This clonotype was seen more than once but under ten times. Its matching antigen is unknown. Establishment of the diagnosis relied upon clinical symptoms, serum thyroxine, TRAb, thyroid ultrasound and orbital computed tomography. Researchers took RNA transcripts and amplified TCR beta CDR3 regions from them. The first-round RT-PCR employed HTBI primers together with the Qiagen OneStep RT-PCR kit. A multiplex PCR was then performed as the second round. TCRdb re-analysed the multiplex PCR reads in MiXCR, keeping a single row per CDR3 protein. The sample records 1 million to 1.3 million distinct CDR3 sequences, about two fifths being singletons.

Sequences were obtained from peripheral blood or thyroid tissue (not recorded which). The clonotype originates from an adult man with Graves' hyperthyroidism. The genes are TRBV27 and TRBJ2-7, with D maybe TRBD1 (6 bases). The CDR3 nucleotides are TGTGCCACCCGGAAACAGGGAAACAACTACGAGCAGTACTTC. This encodes CATRKQGNNYEQYF.